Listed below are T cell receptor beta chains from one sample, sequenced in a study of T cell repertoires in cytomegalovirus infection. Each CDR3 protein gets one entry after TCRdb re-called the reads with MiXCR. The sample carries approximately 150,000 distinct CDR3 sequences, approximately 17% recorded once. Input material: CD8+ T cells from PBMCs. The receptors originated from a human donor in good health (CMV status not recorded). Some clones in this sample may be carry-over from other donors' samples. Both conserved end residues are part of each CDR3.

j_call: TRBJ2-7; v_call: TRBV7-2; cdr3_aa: CASSAGLAAYEQYF
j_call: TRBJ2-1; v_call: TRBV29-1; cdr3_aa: CSAERDNEEQFF
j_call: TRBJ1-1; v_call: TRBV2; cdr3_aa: CASNPGEAFF
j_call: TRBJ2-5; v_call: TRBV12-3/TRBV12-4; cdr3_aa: CASKVGAQETQYF
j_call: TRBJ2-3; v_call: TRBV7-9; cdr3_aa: CASSGWDSSPDTQYF
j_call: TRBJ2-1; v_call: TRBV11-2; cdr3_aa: CASSVTGGDEQFF
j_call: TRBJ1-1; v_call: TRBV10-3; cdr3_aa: CAISESAGTGANEAFF
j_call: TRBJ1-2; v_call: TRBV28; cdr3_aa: CALQAGYGYTF
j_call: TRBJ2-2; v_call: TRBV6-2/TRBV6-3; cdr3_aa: CASSHSGSGPGELFF
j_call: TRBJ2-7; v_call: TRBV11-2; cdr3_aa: CASSLAGRPYEQYF
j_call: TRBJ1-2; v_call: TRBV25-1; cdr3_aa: CASSPGGALAYTF
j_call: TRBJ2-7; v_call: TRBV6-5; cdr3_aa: CASRTSGYEQYF
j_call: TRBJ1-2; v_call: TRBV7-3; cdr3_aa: CASSLRGFEGYTF
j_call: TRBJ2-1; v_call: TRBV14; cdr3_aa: CASSRGTSGSYEQFF
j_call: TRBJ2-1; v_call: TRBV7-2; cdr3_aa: CASSLQAEQFF
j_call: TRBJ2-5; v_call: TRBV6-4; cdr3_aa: CASSQSGTGVETQYF
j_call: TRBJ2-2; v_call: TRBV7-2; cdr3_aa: CASSPNYGAGAAGELFF
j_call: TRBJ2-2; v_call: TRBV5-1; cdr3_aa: CASSFWEGTSNLANTGELFF
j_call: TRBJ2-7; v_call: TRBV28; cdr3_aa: CASSLSLGRGVYEQYF
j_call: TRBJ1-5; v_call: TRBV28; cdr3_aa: CASSSTGGSNQPQHF
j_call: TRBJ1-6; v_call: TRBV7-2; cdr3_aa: CASSFGQYYNSPLHF
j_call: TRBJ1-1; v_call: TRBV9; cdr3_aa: CATRPWDRGNTEAFF
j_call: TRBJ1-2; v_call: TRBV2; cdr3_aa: CASILVDYGYTF
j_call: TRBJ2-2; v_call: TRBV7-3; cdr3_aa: CASSPWDNTNTGELFF
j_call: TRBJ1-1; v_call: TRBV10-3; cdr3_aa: CAISETMPGVLNTEAFF
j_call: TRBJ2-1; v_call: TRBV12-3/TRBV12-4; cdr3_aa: CASSLRGPNEQFF
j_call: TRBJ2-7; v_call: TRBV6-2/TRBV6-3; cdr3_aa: CASSRDRAYEQYF
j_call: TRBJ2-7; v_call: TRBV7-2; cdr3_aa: CASSHLREYDEQYF
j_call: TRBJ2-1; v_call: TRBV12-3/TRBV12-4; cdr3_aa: CASSSHGTGTYNEQFF
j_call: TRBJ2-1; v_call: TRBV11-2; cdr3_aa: CASSPAGVDYNEQFF
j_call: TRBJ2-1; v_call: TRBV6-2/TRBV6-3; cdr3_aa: CASSLTISGRRGNEQFF
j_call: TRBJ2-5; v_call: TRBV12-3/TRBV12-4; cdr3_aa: CASSLGRGGRETQYF
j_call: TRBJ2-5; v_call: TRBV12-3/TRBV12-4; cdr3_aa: CASSSGTLAGDETQYF
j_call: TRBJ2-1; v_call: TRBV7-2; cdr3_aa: CAVGPPRDEQFF
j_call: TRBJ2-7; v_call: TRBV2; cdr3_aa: CASSEGAGGGYEQYF
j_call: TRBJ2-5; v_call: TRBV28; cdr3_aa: CASQDPLADYQETQYF
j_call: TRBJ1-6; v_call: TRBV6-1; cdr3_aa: CASTPTVNSPLHF
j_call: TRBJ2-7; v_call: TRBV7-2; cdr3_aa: CASSLASGRADEQYF
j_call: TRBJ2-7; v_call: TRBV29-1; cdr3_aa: CSVAGLREGIWDEQYF
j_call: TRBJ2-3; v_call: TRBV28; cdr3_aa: CASRILAGYDTQYF
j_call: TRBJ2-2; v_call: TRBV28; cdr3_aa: CASTPTGGRNTGELFF
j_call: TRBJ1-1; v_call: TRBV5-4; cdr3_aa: CASSFGRVTEAFF
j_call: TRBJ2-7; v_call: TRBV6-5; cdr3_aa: CARSYSRRGAYEQYF
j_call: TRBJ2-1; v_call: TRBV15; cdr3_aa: CATSGTGTGDYNEQFF
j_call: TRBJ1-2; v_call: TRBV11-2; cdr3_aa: CASSLGNRGGGYTF
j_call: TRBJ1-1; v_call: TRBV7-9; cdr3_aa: CASREGSGTEAFF
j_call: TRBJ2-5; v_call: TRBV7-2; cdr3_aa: CASSPYYIQETQYF
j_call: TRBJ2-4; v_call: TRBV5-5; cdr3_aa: CASSYPVPRLAKNIQYF
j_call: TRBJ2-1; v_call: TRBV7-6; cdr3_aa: CASSLRTSGSNNEQFF
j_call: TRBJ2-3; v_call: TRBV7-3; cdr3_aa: CASSLQGLGDTQYF
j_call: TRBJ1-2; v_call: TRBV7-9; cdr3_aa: CASSLDQTGNYGYTF
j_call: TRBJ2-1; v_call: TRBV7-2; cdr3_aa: CASSVWVSDEQFF
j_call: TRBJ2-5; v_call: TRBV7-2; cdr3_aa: CASSSGGDATQYF
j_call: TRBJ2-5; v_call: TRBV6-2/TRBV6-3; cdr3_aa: CASSYSGRLFGHHQETQYF
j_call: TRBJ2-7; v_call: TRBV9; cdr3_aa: CASSVTDATEQYF
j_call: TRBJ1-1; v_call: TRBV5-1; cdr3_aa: CASSPLGGKNFEAFF
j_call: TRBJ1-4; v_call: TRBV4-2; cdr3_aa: CASSQPGGIGTGNEKLFF
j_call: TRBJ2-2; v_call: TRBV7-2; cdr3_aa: CASSFDSDTGELFF
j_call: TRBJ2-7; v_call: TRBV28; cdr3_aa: CASSPSVGYEQYF